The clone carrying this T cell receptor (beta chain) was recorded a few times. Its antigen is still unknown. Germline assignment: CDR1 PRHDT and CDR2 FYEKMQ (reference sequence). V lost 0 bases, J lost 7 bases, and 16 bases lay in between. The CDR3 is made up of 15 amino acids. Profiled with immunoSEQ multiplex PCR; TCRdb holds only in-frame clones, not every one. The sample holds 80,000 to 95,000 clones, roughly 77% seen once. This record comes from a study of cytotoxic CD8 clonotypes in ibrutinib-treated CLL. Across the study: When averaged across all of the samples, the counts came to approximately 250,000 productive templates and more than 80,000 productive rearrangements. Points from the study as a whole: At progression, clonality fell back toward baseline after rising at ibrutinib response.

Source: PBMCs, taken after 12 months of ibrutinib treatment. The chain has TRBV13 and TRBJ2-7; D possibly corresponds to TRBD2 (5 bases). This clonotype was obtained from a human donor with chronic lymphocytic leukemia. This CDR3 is CASSLGRGSLGEQYF. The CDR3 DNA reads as TGTGCCAGCAGCTTAGGCCGGGGATCCCTAGGGGAGCAGTACTTC.